This T cell receptor beta chain stems from a study of T-cell memory formation after mild COVID-19 (dated by TCRdb to the early 2020s). Regarding the research as a whole: Most TCR sequence clusters were specific to one of the two donors. The cohort was made up of two young adult volunteers, one female and one male, who were previously healthy. In a couple of donors, T-cell clones that expanded and contracted after mild COVID-19 were tracked by sequencing TCRalpha and TCRbeta repertoires over time. Overall results and qualifications from the work: The detection of some responding clones in pre-infection memory suggests that pre-existing cross-reactive memory T cells joined the SARS-CoV-2 response. Contracting CD4+ clones were found mainly in CM and EM memory subsets, while CD8+ clones were enriched in EMRA. Whether the second-wave clones peaking on day 37 were SARS-CoV-2 specific was not confirmed. Clones contracting from day 15 to 85 had balanced CD4/CD8 phenotypes, while a second wave expanding from day 15 to 37 was biased towards CD4+. The study included only a couple of mild cases, and larger cohorts that include severe cases with pre-infection samples were judged to be necessary.

PBMCs were isolated by Ficoll-Paque density gradient centrifugation. From its cysteine to its phenylalanine, the CDR3 spans 14 amino acids. Of all the DNA, just the CDR3 is kept, 42 bases in frame from base 1. V lost 5 bases and J lost 2 bases; the stretch between them is 13 bases long. The germline V gene (reference sequence) specifies SGHNT as CDR1 and YYREEE as CDR2. Sequencing relied on an Illumina NovaSeq 6000. TCRalpha and TCRbeta cDNA libraries were built by 5'RACE with constant-segment primers, adding sample barcodes and unique molecular identifiers. RNA was extracted from every sample with Trizol reagent. Libraries were amplified in two PCR steps, with a second sample barcode and Illumina TruSeq adapters added in the second step. Sequencing of libraries was performed on an Illumina NovaSeq with 2 x 150 bp paired-end reads. The study's processing was this. Demultiplexing of reads and collapsing into UMI-guided consensus sequences were performed with migec v1.2.7. Using mixcr v2.1.11, UMI consensuses were aligned to TRA and TRB V and J templates and then assembled into clonotypes. Clonotypes were classified as expanded or contracted when called significant by both edgeR and NoisET, with noise models trained on biological replicates. For edgeR calls, the cutoffs were a false discovery rate-adjusted p below 0.01 and a log2 fold-change threshold of 1. As an exploratory analysis of dynamics, max-normalized trajectories of the 1000 most abundant clonotypes were examined with PCA combined with hierarchical clustering. Separately sequenced CD4+ and CD8+ repertoires were used to assign the CD4 or CD8 phenotype of responding clones. TCRdb handled the public reads itself, with Q25 trimming in fastp and clone calling in MiXCR, and kept productive beta chains. Rows are unified per CDR3 protein, each entry keeping the most common DNA and genes. Clone size and V and J calls follow TCRdb, not the original study. The sample has 200,000 to 300,000 distinct CDR3 sequences on record, approximately 16% of them singletons. Around 21% of the sample comes from the top ten.

A word on this clonotype: Its antigen has not been determined. No per-base quality is available; no much larger clone lies one base away.

Sample: PBMCs or a T cell subset sorted from them (not recorded which). The rearranged segments are TRBV5-4 and TRBJ1-1; the D region possibly corresponds to TRBD1 (5 bases align). This clonotype originated in a man between 18 and 29 years old who had mild COVID-19 (a few samples of this study predate the infection). The sample titles of this study are shuffled in the database, so cell type and time point are left out; the donor was told from shared clones. For the CDR3, the sequence is CASRLGGANTEAFF. The DNA is TGTGCCAGCAGACTAGGAGGGGCTAACACTGAAGCTTTCTTT.